The 14 T cell receptor beta chains below all came from one sample that was sequenced in a study of T cell responses to AZD1222 COVID-19 vaccine (dated by TCRdb to the early 2020s). The intended sense of this specimen's time point label: about 28 days (+/-7) after the second vaccine dose. The receptor library was made with the immunoSEQ multiplex PCR assay. Imported from immuneACCESS, the table was reduced by TCRdb to in-frame sequences with V and J called. These copies leave out some clones; in studies compared against another copy, an unresolved V gene accounts for under half, and the cause of the remainder is not known. The sample profile shows about 84,000 clones; around nine tenths of them were found once. Around 10% of the sample comes from the top ten. Here the sequenced sample was peripheral blood, taken 28 days after the second AZD1222 dose. The receptors shown here come from an adult who received the AZD1222 COVID-19 vaccine.

The chain carries TRBV14 and TRBJ1-6; 7 bases are a match to TRBD1. The CDR3 totals 15 residues. Looked up from germline, CDR1 is SGHDN and CDR2 is FVKESK. J lost 5 bases, V lost 0 bases, and 1 base had no gene match. CDR3 sequence (DNA): TGTGCCAGCAGCCAAGATGGGACAGATAATTCACCCCTCCACTTT. It yields the protein CASSQDGTDNSPLHF.

This clone was recorded once. The chain joins TRBV11-2 to TRBJ1-4; TRBD1 aligns across 8 bases. J lost 10 bases, V lost 1 base, and 2 bases had no gene match. The CDR3 is 13 amino acids. The germline V gene encodes CDR1 SGHAT and CDR2 FQNNGV. The CDR3 loop reads CASSLVTGGKLFF. In nucleotides, the CDR3 is TGTGCCAGCAGCTTAGTAACAGGGGGAAAACTGTTTTTT.

The chain is built from TRBV9 and TRBJ1-6, with D uncertain. The V gene's germline CDR1 is SGDLS and CDR2 YYNGEE. The CDR3 is made up of 13 amino acids. V lost 3 bases, J lost 7 bases, and 8 bases lay in between. The CDR3 nucleotides read TGTGCCAGCAGCGCCGAGAACAATTCACCCCTCCACTTT. The encoded protein is CASSAENNSPLHF.

This clone showed up just once. This rearrangement joins TRBV18 to TRBJ2-7; D perhaps matches TRBD2 (6 bases). The germline V gene has CDR1 KGHSH and CDR2 LQKENI. Trimming took 3 bases from V and 3 from J, leaving 18 bases between them. This CDR3 has 16 amino acids. The CDR3 DNA is TGTGCCAGCTCACCTACATTCGGAGGGCTGGGCTACGAGCAGTACTTC. Amino acids: CASSPTFGGLGYEQYF.

This chain links TRBV2 with TRBJ1-3; 8 bases match TRBD1. Looked up from germline, CDR1 is SNHLY and CDR2 is FYNNEI. This CDR3 is built from 16 residues. V shed 1 base, J shed 3 bases, and the junction held 5 bases outside the gene matches. CDR3 DNA: TGTGCCAGCAGTGAAGACAGGGGGTCCCTTGGAAACACCATATATTTT. Residues: CASSEDRGSLGNTIYF.

The genes are TRBV6-1 and TRBJ2-1, with 7 bases lining up with TRBD2. The CDR3 is 14 amino acids. V trimming: 5 bases; J trimming: 1 base; junction bases outside the gene matches: 2. CDR1 and CDR2 (germline): MNHNS, SASEGT. CDR3 sequence reads: CASSPSGSYNEQFF. The CDR3 bases are TGTGCCAGCAGTCCTAGCGGATCCTACAATGAGCAGTTCTTC.

The rearrangement joins TRBV30 to TRBJ2-5; 8 bases match TRBD1. This CDR3 spans 13 amino acids. With V trimmed by 6 bases and J by 1 base, 4 bases remained unmatched. Looked up from germline, CDR1 is GTSNPN and CDR2 is SVGIG (reference sequence). As DNA, the CDR3 is TGTGCCTGCAAAGACAGGGGCCAAGAGACCCAGTACTTC. Amino acid sequence: CACKDRGQETQYF.

The V call is TRBV6-5, the J call TRBJ1-2; D is undetermined. The CDR3 runs 15 residues. Germline CDR1 is MNHEY and CDR2 is SVGAGI. The ends were cut back, 7 bases at V and 0 bases at J, with 15 bases in the middle. The CDR3, as DNA: TGTGCCAGCAAGCGACTAGTTGAAGCTAACTATGGCTACACCTTC. It specifies CASKRLVEANYGYTF.

The chain has TRBV3-1 (or the pseudogene TRBV3-2) and TRBJ1-2; the D gene is possibly TRBD1 (5 bases). CDR1 is LGHDT and CDR2 is YNNKEL in the germline V gene (reference sequence). V gave up 3 bases and J gave up 6 bases, with 11 bases separating them. The CDR3 extends over 13 amino acids. CDR3 amino acids: CASSHRVRDGYTF. In DNA form, the CDR3 reads TGTGCCAGCAGCCACAGGGTAAGGGATGGCTACACCTTC.

The chain recombines TRBV2 with TRBJ1-2, with 7 nucleotides matching TRBD1. Germline CDR1 reads SNHLY; CDR2 reads FYNNEI. Germline trimming cut 6 bases from V and 7 bases from J; bases unmatched to any gene: 8. The CDR3 is made up of 13 amino acids. CDR3 nucleotides: TGTGCCAGCAGGGAAAGGGGGCTAGGTGGCTACACCTTC. This codes for CASRERGLGGYTF.

The chain recombines TRBV19 with TRBJ1-5; maybe TRBD1 (5 bases). Germline V gene data show CDR1 as LNHDA and CDR2 as SQIVND (reference sequence). This CDR3 region has 13 residues. V lost 6 bases, J lost 4 bases, and 10 bases lay in between. DNA of the CDR3: TGTGCCAGTAGACGGGGCAGAAATCAGCCCCAGCATTTT. Protein sequence: CASRRGRNQPQHF.

The CDR3 region has the DNA TGTGCCAGCAGCCCCTTTGTAAGGGGTGGCACTGAAGCTTTCTTT. It codes for CASSPFVRGGTEAFF. The V call is TRBV3-1 (or the pseudogene TRBV3-2), the J call TRBJ1-1, with D possibly TRBD1 on 5 matching bases. The germline V and J ends were trimmed by 4 bases and 4 bases, with 16 bases remaining between them. The CDR3 is 15 amino acids. Germline CDR1 reads LGHDT; CDR2 reads YNNKEL (reference sequence).

V usage is TRBV29-1 and J usage is TRBJ1-2; D is undetermined. Germline loops: CDR1 SQVTM, CDR2 ANQGSEA. This CDR3 comprises 14 residues. V lost 3 bases and J lost 0, with 11 bases in between. CDR3 in amino acids: CSVEDHGANYGYTF. Here the CDR3 DNA reads TGCAGCGTTGAGGATCATGGAGCTAACTATGGCTACACCTTC.

This clone occurred once. The chain is built from TRBV15 and TRBJ1-2; tentative D call: TRBD1 (6 bases). Germline CDR1 reads LNHNV; CDR2 reads YYDKDF (reference sequence). This CDR3 comprises 13 residues. V was trimmed by 0 bases and J by 7 bases, leaving 9 bases between them. Written as DNA, the CDR3 is TGTGCCACCAGCAGAGACAGGGGTTTTGGCTACACCTTC. Protein product: CATSRDRGFGYTF.